Here is one T cell receptor beta chain with its context. These data come from a study of blood T cell repertoires in COVID-19. Study at large: Material from acute and convalescent COVID-19 was sourced from the United States, Italy and Spain.

Unmatched junction bases numbered 13, after V lost 4 bases and J lost 5 bases. The CDR3 is 16 amino acids. Germline CDR1 reads LNHNV; CDR2 reads YYDKDF (reference sequence). Sequencing used immunoSEQ multiplex PCR; TCRdb keeps in-frame clones, though not all of them. The table shows 45,000 to 65,000 clones, with approximately 80% occurring only once. The source is a man aged 65 to 85 with active or convalescent COVID-19. The source material was peripheral blood. The rearrangement joins TRBV15 to TRBJ2-5; 7 bases agree with TRBD2. DNA of the CDR3: TGTGCCACCAGCAACTCTCTGCGGGAGTGGTCGGAGACCCAGTACTTC. Translating it yields CATSNSLREWSETQYF.